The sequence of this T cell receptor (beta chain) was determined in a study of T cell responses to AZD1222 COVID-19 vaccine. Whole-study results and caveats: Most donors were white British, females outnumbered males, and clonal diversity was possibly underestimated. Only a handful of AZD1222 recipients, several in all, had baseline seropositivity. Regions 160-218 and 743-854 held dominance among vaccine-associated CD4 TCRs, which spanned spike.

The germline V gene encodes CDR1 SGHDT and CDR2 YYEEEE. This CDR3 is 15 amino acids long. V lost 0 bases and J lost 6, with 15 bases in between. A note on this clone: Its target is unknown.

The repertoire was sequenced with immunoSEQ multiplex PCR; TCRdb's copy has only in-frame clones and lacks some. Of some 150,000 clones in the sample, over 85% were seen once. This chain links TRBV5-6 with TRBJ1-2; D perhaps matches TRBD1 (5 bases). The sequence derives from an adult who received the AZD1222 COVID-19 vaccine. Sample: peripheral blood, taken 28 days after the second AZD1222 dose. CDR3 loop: CASSLELQVWDGYTF. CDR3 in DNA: TGTGCCAGCAGCTTGGAGTTACAGGTCTGGGATGGCTACACCTTC.